This T cell receptor beta chain was sequenced in a study of Graves' ophthalmopathy and Graves' hyperthyroidism. Overall study findings and caveats: Blood also carried most expanded thyroid clonotypes exceeding 0.001 frequency.

Amplification from RNA transcripts yielded the TCR beta CDR3 regions. RT-PCR with HTBI primers came first, then second-round multiplex PCR. TCRdb independently ran MiXCR on the multiplex PCR reads; one entry per CDR3 protein. The table records approximately 380,000 distinct CDR3 sequences, 20% to 25% of them present only once. This clonotype was seen repeatedly, ten times or more. The antigen is undetermined. Possible read error: a much larger clone is one base away. The length of the CDR3 is 16 residues. Germline lookup yields CDR1 MNHEY and CDR2 SMNVEV (reference sequence). Trimming took 4 bases from V and 7 from J, leaving 20 bases between them. Stable hyperthyroidism meant no progression to ophthalmopathy within 18 months of follow-up. Hyperthyroidism patients were newly diagnosed, under 2 months' duration, aged 18 to 65. Other autoimmune diseases, uncontrolled infections, pregnancy or lactation led to the exclusion of patients.

The source of this sequence is a woman younger than 30 with stable Graves' hyperthyroidism. The rearrangement joins TRBV27 to TRBJ2-4, with D perhaps TRBD2 (6 bases). Sequences were obtained from peripheral blood. CDR3 protein: CASSSTQDTGGNIQYF. Here the CDR3 DNA reads TGTGCCAGCAGTTCCACCCAGGACACCGGAGGGAACATTCAGTACTTC.